These 26 T cell receptor beta chains originate from one sample sequenced in a study of T cell repertoires in cytomegalovirus infection. For these TCRs, the target antigens are not known. TCRdb re-analysed the reads in MiXCR, keeping a single row per CDR3 protein. The sample yields about 890,000 distinct CDR3 sequences, under 40% seen once. The specimen was cultured CD8+ T cells from PBMCs, collected from culture after CMV antigen stimulation. All receptors come from a human donor in good health (CMV status not recorded). Some clones in this sample may be carry-over from other donors' samples.

This clonotype was observed at least ten times. Its ends do not fully match the called genes, so a read error is possible. The chain carries TRBV12-3 or TRBV12-4 and TRBJ1-2; D is unresolved. The CDR3 contains 10 residues. The CDR3 region has the DNA TGTGCCAGCAGCTTAGGTGGCTACACCTTC. It is translated as CASSLGGYTF.

This chain links TRBV27 with TRBJ2-1; D is undetermined. V was clipped by 4 bases and J by 0 bases, with 4 bases between them. Germline CDR1 and CDR2: MNHEY and SMNVEV (reference sequence). This CDR3 is built from 13 residues. CDR3 amino acids: CASSYASYNEQFF. CDR3 coding DNA: TGTGCCAGCAGTTACGCCTCCTACAATGAGCAGTTCTTC.

This clonotype appeared many times. The chain is built from TRBV12-3 or TRBV12-4 and TRBJ1-2; D is unresolved. The CDR3 sequence is 13 residues long. The V gene lost 6 bases and the J gene lost 1 base, with 9 bases spanning the gap. The CDR3 nucleotides are TGTGCCAGCAGCCTCACTCTTAACTATGGCTACACCTTC. Translation gives CASSLTLNYGYTF.

This clonotype appeared a few times. This rearrangement joins TRBV19 to TRBJ1-5; D is possibly TRBD1 (6 bases). The germline CDR1 and CDR2 sequences are LNHDA and SQIVND (reference sequence). V lost 8 bases to trimming and J lost 4 bases, with 15 bases between them. This CDR3 is 14 amino acids long. The DNA of the CDR3 is TGTGCCAGTTCAGGCAGGGGAGTAAATCAGCCCCAGCATTTT. It translates to CASSGRGVNQPQHF.

This clonotype was detected many times. The rearrangement joins TRBV4-1 to TRBJ1-5; D gene uncertain. CDR3 length: 13 residues. V was cut by 0 bases and J by 6 bases, with 6 bases left in between. Germline V gene data show CDR1 as MGHRA and CDR2 as YSYEKL. The CDR3 loop reads CASSQDGVQPQHF. The DNA of the CDR3 is TGCGCCAGCAGCCAAGACGGCGTTCAGCCCCAGCATTTT.

The chain employs TRBV20-1 and TRBJ2-3; a weak D match, TRBD1 (7 bases). The V and J ends lost 6 bases and 3 bases respectively, with 16 bases between them. Germline assignment: CDR1 DFQATT and CDR2 SNEGSKA (reference sequence). The CDR3 loop spans 14 amino acids. The CDR3: CSARGELRTDTQYF. The CDR3 DNA sequence: TGCAGTGCCAGGGGGGAACTAAGGACAGATACGCAGTATTTT.

This sequence joins TRBV6-6 and TRBJ2-7; tentatively, D is TRBD1 or TRBD2 (5 bases each). Deletions cut 5 bases from V and 3 bases from J, with 23 bases between. The CDR3 contains 17 residues. Germline V gene data show CDR1 as MNHNY and CDR2 as SVGAGI (reference sequence). The CDR3 protein is CASSDEGPTFSGYEQYF. In nucleotides, the CDR3 is TGTGCCAGCAGTGATGAGGGGCCGACCTTCTCTGGCTACGAGCAGTACTTC.

As for this clonotype: A much more abundant neighbour one base away suggests this may be a read error. The V call is TRBV7-6, the J call TRBJ1-4, with D unresolved. This CDR3 comprises 14 residues. CDR1 and CDR2 from the germline V gene are SGHVS and FNYEAQ. The CDR3 bases are TGTGTCAGCAGCTTCAACGAGGCTAATGAAAAACTGTTTTTT. Translating gives CVSSFNEANEKLFF.

The V gene is TRBV27, the J gene TRBJ1-1, with a tentative D call TRBD1 (5 bases). Germline V gene lookup returns CDR1 MNHEY and CDR2 SMNVEV (reference sequence). V was clipped by 4 bases and J by 4 bases, with 10 bases between them. This CDR3 comprises 13 residues. The CDR3 is CASSWGQTTEAFF. CDR3 bases: TGTGCCAGCAGTTGGGGCCAGACCACTGAAGCTTTCTTT.

V and J are TRBV2 and TRBJ2-1; D may match TRBD1 or TRBD2 (5 bases each). Deletions cut 7 bases from V and 10 bases from J, with 14 bases between. Germline CDR1 reads SNHLY; CDR2 reads FYNNEI. The CDR3 runs to 12 residues. CDR3 loop: CASTYLRGEQFF. CDR3 DNA sequence: TGTGCCAGCACCTACCTCCGGGGCGAGCAGTTCTTC.

This clonotype was observed many times. V is TRBV7-6 and J is TRBJ2-3, with no clear D. Per the germline V gene, CDR1 is SGHVS and CDR2 is FNYEAQ. Trimming pared 1 base from V and 2 bases from J, leaving 10 bases between. The CDR3 extends over 15 amino acids. The CDR3 nucleotides are TGTGCCAGCAGCTTAGAGAATTTATCCACAGATACGCAGTATTTT. Translated: CASSLENLSTDTQYF.

V usage is TRBV27 and J usage is TRBJ1-5; no clear D gene. This CDR3 spans 16 amino acids. V lost 3 bases, J lost 1 base, and 13 bases lay in between. Germline-derived CDR1 and CDR2 are MNHEY and SMNVEV (reference sequence). CDR3 bases: TGTGCCAGCAGTTTTGGAGGACCGCCGAGCAATCAGCCCCAGCATTTT. This translates into CASSFGGPPSNQPQHF.

V gene TRBV12-3 or TRBV12-4 combines with J gene TRBJ1-2; D is unresolved. The CDR3 runs 12 residues. V was shortened by 6 bases and J by 5 bases, with 10 bases between the two germline ends. CDR3 in amino acids: CASRPGLYGYTF. In nucleotides, the CDR3 is TGTGCCAGCAGACCCGGACTTTATGGCTACACCTTC.

The sample holds many counts of this clonotype. The chain joins TRBV7-2 to TRBJ2-7; D possibly corresponds to TRBD2 (5 bases). This CDR3 contains 14 residues. Trimming took off 1 base at V and 2 bases at J, with 9 bases between the two ends. Germline V gene data show CDR1 as SGHTA and CDR2 as FQGNSA. The CDR3, as DNA: TGTGCCAGCAGCTTAGGTCCGGGAACCTACGAGCAGTACGTC. It specifies CASSLGPGTYEQYV.

This clonotype came up many times. V gene TRBV7-2 combines with J gene TRBJ1-6, with D hard to call. The germline gives CDR1 SGHTA, CDR2 FQGNSA. The CDR3 contains 16 residues. V lost 3 bases and J 0 bases, leaving 9 bases between the germline ends. This CDR3 reads CASSFIGSSYNSPLHF. As DNA, the CDR3 is TGTGCCAGCAGCTTCATAGGGAGCTCCTATAATTCACCCCTCCACTTT.

This chain uses TRBV19 with TRBJ1-1; 7 nucleotides match TRBD1. V lost 7 bases to trimming and J lost 4 bases; unmatched junction nucleotides: 15. The length of the CDR3 is 16 residues. Germline V CDR1 and CDR2: LNHDA, SQIVND (reference sequence). As DNA, the CDR3 is TGTGCCAGTACTGCCGAGCACAGGGGATTGGGCACTGAAGCTTTCTTT. As protein: CASTAEHRGLGTEAFF.

This clonotype was counted at least ten times. This chain uses TRBV7-2 with TRBJ2-5, with 10 nucleotides matching TRBD2. Germline loops: CDR1 SGHTA, CDR2 FQGNSA. There are 18 residues in the CDR3. V was clipped by 2 bases and J by 5 bases; unmatched bases: 14. The CDR3 bases are TGTGCCAGCAGCTTACCTAAGAGGCTAGCGGGGGTTGGTGAGACCCAGTACTTC. It encodes CASSLPKRLAGVGETQYF.

The chain recombines TRBV12-3 or TRBV12-4 with TRBJ1-2; no clear D. The V end lost 8 bases, the J end lost 14 bases, and 9 bases lay between the germline ends. CDR3 size: 8 residues. The DNA of the CDR3 is TGTGCCAGCGGGCCGACGACCTTC. Translating it yields CASGPTTF.

This clonotype was detected ten times or more. The chain couples TRBV7-8 to TRBJ1-4, with D hard to call. CDR1 and CDR2 (germline): SGHVS, FQNEAQ. There are 16 residues in the CDR3. V lost 5 bases to trimming and J lost 0 bases, with 13 bases between them. In DNA, the CDR3 is TGTGCCAGCAGCCCCAGGACTTCTGCAACTAATGAAAAACTGTTTTTT. Translating gives CASSPRTSATNEKLFF. Based on the CDR3 plus reference TRBV7-8 and TRBJ1-4, the full variable domain is GAGVSQSPRYKVAKRGQDVALRCDPISGHVSLFWYQQALGQGPEFLTYFQNEAQLDKSGLPSDRFFAERPEGSVSTLKIQRTQQEDSAVYLCASSPRTSATNEKLFFGSGTQLSVL.

This clonotype was seen more than once but under ten times. This chain links TRBV9 with TRBJ2-3; no firm D call. This CDR3 has 14 amino acids. CDR1 is SGDLS, CDR2 YYNGEE, per germline. The V end was cut by 0 bases, the J end by 2 bases, with 7 bases between. CDR3 residues: CASSVGVATDTQYF. In DNA form, the CDR3 reads TGTGCCAGCAGCGTAGGGGTGGCCACAGATACGCAGTATTTT.

The chain links TRBV6-5 to TRBJ1-6; 11 bases agree with TRBD1. Losses at the gene ends were 6 bases for V and 0 bases for J; bases not matched to a gene: 10. Looked up from germline, CDR1 is MNHEY and CDR2 is SVGAGI. This CDR3 is built from 19 residues. CDR3 bases: TGTGCCAGCAGCCTGGACAGGGGGCCGTTTTCCTCCTATAATTCACCCCTCCACTTT. It specifies CASSLDRGPFSSYNSPLHF.

Points on this clonotype: A much larger clone differs by one base, so this may be a read error. The chain joins TRBV7-2 to TRBJ2-1; TRBD2 matches 7 bases. This CDR3 region has 18 residues. Germline loops: CDR1 SGHTA, CDR2 FQGNSA. The CDR3 sequence: CASNLGVRGTNRANEQFF. CDR3 DNA sequence: TGTGCCAGCAACTTAGGGGTCCGGGGGACTAATCGGGCCAATGAGCAGTTCTTC.

This clonotype appeared a few times. The chain carries TRBV12-3 or TRBV12-4 and TRBJ2-5, with 7 bases aligning to TRBD1. The trim removed 5 bases at V and 4 bases at J, leaving 13 bases unmatched. The CDR3 runs to 16 residues. As DNA, the CDR3 is TGTGCCAGCAGTCAGGCTACAGGGGAACGATCAGAGACCCAGTACTTC. Protein: CASSQATGERSETQYF.

This clonotype was counted many times. V usage is TRBV7-9 and J usage is TRBJ1-2; D gene ambiguous. Trimming stripped 4 bases from V and 4 bases from J, with 22 bases between. This CDR3 contains 17 residues. The germline CDR1 and CDR2 sequences are SEHNR and FQNEAQ (reference sequence). Here the CDR3 DNA reads TGTGCCAGCAGCTCCGCCCGAGAACCTCTAGACCTCTATGGCTACACCTTC. It yields the protein CASSSAREPLDLYGYTF.

This clonotype was detected a few times. The chain couples TRBV12-3 or TRBV12-4 to TRBJ1-5; no clear D. Trimming took 7 bases from V and 13 from J, leaving 14 bases between them. This CDR3 is built from 11 residues. CDR3 in DNA: TGTGCCAGCATCCGCCATCTATTTCAGCATTTT. Translation gives CASIRHLFQHF.

The CDR3 loop is CASSPIVGGALSYNEQFF. The CDR3 nucleotides read TGTGCCAGCAGCCCTATTGTAGGCGGGGCACTCTCCTACAATGAGCAGTTCTTC. This chain connects TRBV6-6 to TRBJ2-1; weak D call: TRBD2 (6 bases). This CDR3 has 18 residues. The germline V gene has CDR1 MNHNY and CDR2 SVGAGI (reference sequence). V gave up 6 bases and J gave up 0 bases, with 21 bases separating them.